The 31 T cell receptor beta chains below come from one sample, sequenced in a study of blood T cell repertoires in COVID-19 (dated by TCRdb to 2020 to 2022). To prepare the library, the immunoSEQ multiplex PCR assay was applied. TCRdb limited this immuneACCESS table to in-frame rearrangements with V and J called. A share of clones is missing; checked studies link under half to unresolved V genes, and the rest is unexplained. A total of about 400,000 clones appear in this sample, 88% of them only once. The ten largest clones take up approximately 1% of the sample. Sequencing was done on a sample of PBMCs or T cells enriched from blood (not recorded which). Source of these receptors: a woman aged 30 to 39 with acute COVID-19.

The J gene is TRBJ1-6, the V gene TRBV10-3, with 7 bases matching TRBD1. Germline V gene sequence: CDR1 ENHRY, CDR2 SYGVKD. V lost 0 bases to trimming and J lost 8 bases; unmatched junction nucleotides: 4. This CDR3 comprises 15 residues. This CDR3 is CAISESRTGDSPLHF. DNA for the CDR3: TGTGCCATCAGTGAGTCGCGGACAGGCGATTCACCCCTCCACTTT.

The chain carries TRBV6-1 and TRBJ2-7; 8 bases map to TRBD1. The V segment lost 0 bases and the J segment 1 base; nucleotides outside the gene matches: 17. The germline V gene encodes CDR1 MNHNS and CDR2 SASEGT. The CDR3 contains 20 residues. DNA of the CDR3: TGTGCCAGCAGTGAAGCGCTCCGGGTATTTGGACAGGGAGGATCCTACGAGCAGTACTTC. Its translation is CASSEALRVFGQGGSYEQYF.

The V call is TRBV5-1, the J call TRBJ1-2; D might be TRBD1 (5 bases). The V gene's germline CDR1 is SGHRS and CDR2 YFSETQ. This CDR3 region has 15 residues. V lost 0 bases and J 4 bases, leaving 13 bases between the germline ends. The CDR3 here is CASSLVVGGSYGYTF. The CDR3 DNA follows: TGCGCCAGCAGCTTGGTAGTTGGGGGGTCCTATGGCTACACCTTC.

Of note for this clone: Other DNA sequences in the sample encode the same CDR3. This chain uses TRBV29-1 with TRBJ2-1, with 8 bases lining up with TRBD2. Per germline, CDR1 SQVTM and CDR2 ANQGSEA. This CDR3 has 13 residues. The trim removed 6 bases at V and 1 base at J, leaving 2 bases unmatched. DNA of the CDR3: TGCAGCGTCCGCGGGGGGTCCTACAATGAGCAGTTCTTC. Translating it yields CSVRGGSYNEQFF.

This chain links TRBV15 with TRBJ1-4; tentative D call: TRBD1 (6 bases). V was cut by 3 bases and J by 2 bases, with 13 bases left in between. From germline, CDR1 is LNHNV and CDR2 YYDKDF (reference sequence). CDR3 length: 16 residues. In nucleotides, the CDR3 is TGTGCCACCAGCAGTCCCCGGGGGGCGACTAATGAAAAACTGTTTTTT. Translating gives CATSSPRGATNEKLFF.

The chain recombines TRBV2 with TRBJ2-1, with D unclear. V lost 1 base, J lost 4 bases, and 5 bases lay in between. The CDR3 spans 13 residues. In germline, CDR1 is SNHLY, CDR2 FYNNEI. The CDR3 protein is CASSEDSYNEQFF. In nucleotides, the CDR3 is TGTGCCAGCAGTGAAGACAGTTACAATGAGCAGTTCTTC.

The CDR3 DNA reads TGTGCCAGCAGCCTCGGAGGGTGGAATGAGCAGTTCTTC. Translating it yields CASSLGGWNEQFF. The chain recombines TRBV11-1 with TRBJ2-1, with D perhaps matching TRBD2 (6 bases). Trimming took off 5 bases at V and 7 bases at J, with 12 bases between the two ends. This CDR3 has 13 amino acids. Germline V gene lookup returns CDR1 SGHAT and CDR2 FQDESV (reference sequence).

This clone appeared a single time. The chain uses TRBV5-1 and TRBJ2-7; D is unresolved. The CDR3 spans 13 residues. The V end lost 4 bases, the J end lost 5 bases, and 13 bases lay between the germline ends. The V gene's germline CDR1 is SGHRS and CDR2 YFSETQ. The DNA of the CDR3 is TGCGCCAGCAGCACTTTATCTCGGGACGAGCAGTACTTC. This codes for CASSTLSRDEQYF.

This chain connects TRBV9 to TRBJ2-1, with D maybe TRBD2 (5 bases). The CDR3 extends over 15 amino acids. CDR1 is SGDLS and CDR2 is YYNGEE in the germline V gene. Trimming removed 2 bases from V and 5 bases from J, with 14 bases in between. CDR3 bases: TGTGCCAGCAGCGTCGGACTCCAACGGAACAATGAGCAGTTCTTC. Its translation: CASSVGLQRNNEQFF.

The chain couples TRBV4-1 to TRBJ2-5; the match to TRBD1 covers 12 bases. Germline loops: CDR1 MGHRA, CDR2 YSYEKL. The CDR3 extends over 16 amino acids. V was pared by 4 bases and J by 5 bases, with 8 bases of the junction left unmatched. The CDR3 nucleotides are TGCGCCAGCAGCCCTGGGTTAGGGACAGGGGGCGAGACCCAGTACTTC. Protein sequence: CASSPGLGTGGETQYF.

This clone was found a few times. This chain connects TRBV7-3 to TRBJ2-2; 7 nucleotides match TRBD1. The CDR3 runs 14 residues. Germline trimming cut 5 bases from V and 4 bases from J; bases unmatched to any gene: 4. Germline V gene data show CDR1 as SGHTA and CDR2 as FQGTGA. The CDR3 sequence is CASSRGQSTGELFF. CDR3 DNA sequence: TGTGCCAGCAGCCGGGGACAGTCCACCGGGGAGCTGTTTTTT.

The chain has TRBV7-3 and TRBJ1-2; tentatively, D is TRBD1 (6 bases). CDR3 length: 16 amino acids. Germline values: CDR1 SGHTA, CDR2 FQGTGA. V dropped 1 base and J dropped 6 bases, with 18 bases sitting between them. The CDR3 sequence: CASSLSPPGAGNGYTF. CDR3 coding DNA: TGTGCCAGCAGCTTAAGCCCCCCAGGGGCAGGGAATGGCTACACCTTC.

On this clone: Other nucleotide sequences in the sample specify the same CDR3. The chain recombines TRBV6-5 with TRBJ2-7; the match to TRBD2 covers 8 bases. V shed 2 bases, J shed 2 bases, and the junction held 5 bases outside the gene matches. The CDR3 is 15 residues long. CDR1 MNHEY and CDR2 SVGAGI come from the germline V gene. CDR3 sequence (DNA): TGTGCCAGCAGTTACGTGGCGGGGGGTGCCTACGAGCAGTACTTC. Its protein product is CASSYVAGGAYEQYF.

The gene calls are TRBV27 and TRBJ2-1; perhaps TRBD2 as D (7 bases). V was trimmed by 6 bases and J by 8 bases, leaving 20 bases between them. The CDR3 loop spans 15 amino acids. Germline CDR1 is MNHEY and CDR2 is SMNVEV (reference sequence). In DNA, the CDR3 is TGTGCCAGCAGCCCCCTGGCTGGGGGGGCCCATGAGCAGTTCTTC. Translating gives CASSPLAGGAHEQFF.

The chain joins TRBV7-9 to TRBJ2-1; 8 nucleotides match TRBD2. Germline-derived CDR1 and CDR2 are SEHNR and FQNEAQ (reference sequence). This CDR3 region has 17 residues. Germline trimming cut 3 bases from V and 4 bases from J; bases unmatched to any gene: 11. The CDR3 protein is CASSFYRTSGTYNEQFF. The CDR3 DNA is TGTGCCAGCAGCTTTTACCGAACTAGCGGCACTTACAATGAGCAGTTCTTC.

The chain carries TRBV6-5 and TRBJ1-1; TRBD1 aligns across 7 bases. Germline assignment: CDR1 MNHEY and CDR2 SVGAGI. Trimming at V came to 6 bases and at J to 1 base, leaving 5 bases not matched to a gene. CDR3 length: 14 amino acids. The CDR3: CASRAGGSNTEAFF. CDR3 DNA sequence: TGTGCCAGCAGGGCAGGGGGTTCGAACACTGAAGCTTTCTTT.

The chain is built from TRBV30 and TRBJ1-2; D is undetermined. Germline V CDR1 and CDR2: GTSNPN, SVGIG (reference sequence). V was pared by 2 bases and J by 3 bases, with 7 bases between. The CDR3 covers 12 residues. Here the CDR3 reads CAWSPGYYGYTF. The CDR3 region has the DNA TGTGCCTGGAGTCCGGGTTACTATGGCTACACCTTC.

This rearrangement joins TRBV3-1 (or the pseudogene TRBV3-2) to TRBJ1-2; TRBD1 matches 7 bases. The CDR3 runs 13 residues. Germline values: CDR1 LGHDT, CDR2 YNNKEL (reference sequence). Trimming removed 4 bases from V and 4 bases from J; junction bases left unmatched: 3. CDR3 DNA: TGTGCCAGCAGCCGGGGACAGACCTATGGCTACACCTTC. It encodes CASSRGQTYGYTF.

The CDR3 sequence is CASSLNRVAYGYTF. DNA of the CDR3: TGTGCCAGCAGCTTAAACAGGGTGGCCTATGGCTACACCTTC. This sequence joins TRBV7-8 and TRBJ1-2; perhaps TRBD1 as D (6 bases). From germline, CDR1 is SGHVS and CDR2 FQNEAQ. This CDR3 spans 14 amino acids. V dropped 2 bases and J dropped 4 bases, with 11 bases sitting between them. Based on the CDR3 plus reference TRBV7-8 and TRBJ1-2, the full variable domain is GAGVSQSPRYKVAKRGQDVALRCDPISGHVSLFWYQQALGQGPEFLTYFQNEAQLDKSGLPSDRFFAERPEGSVSTLKIQRTQQEDSAVYLCASSLNRVAYGYTFGSGTRLTVV.

This chain links TRBV4-1 with TRBJ2-6; D remains unclear. The CDR3 contains 16 residues. Trimming cost V 0 bases and J 2 bases, with 8 bases left between them. From germline, CDR1 is MGHRA and CDR2 YSYEKL. CDR3 sequence (DNA): TGCGCCAGCAGCCAAGATTCAGGTACTGGGGCCAACGTCCTGACTTTC. Its translation: CASSQDSGTGANVLTF.

This CDR3 reads CASSQFSPGLADIDTQYF. The DNA for the CDR3 is TGTGCCAGCAGCCAATTCAGTCCGGGACTAGCGGATATAGATACGCAGTATTTT. V usage is TRBV14 and J usage is TRBJ2-3; TRBD2 agrees at 11 bases. V lost 2 bases and J lost 5; bases outside the gene matches: 12. The germline V gene has CDR1 SGHDN and CDR2 FVKESK. The CDR3 length is 18 residues.

The rearrangement uses TRBV30 and TRBJ1-2; D is unresolved. The CDR3 contains 12 residues. The germline gives CDR1 GTSNPN, CDR2 SVGIG (reference sequence). V lost 4 bases, J lost 8 bases, and 14 bases lay in between. The CDR3 DNA reads as TGTGCCTGGATGAGGGAGGGAGGGGGCTACACCTTC. This translates into CAWMREGGGYTF.

This clone came up once. The chain couples TRBV5-5 to TRBJ2-7; D not resolved. Germline lookup yields CDR1 SGHKS and CDR2 YYEKEE (reference sequence). This CDR3 region has 11 residues. V was shortened by 4 bases and J by 3 bases, with 5 bases between the two germline ends. The CDR3 sequence: CASSAFYEQYF. DNA for the CDR3: TGTGCCAGCAGCGCGTTCTACGAGCAGTACTTC. The variable domain in full, with the rest retrieved from reference TRBV5-5 and TRBJ2-7, is DAGVTQSPTHLIKTRGQQVTLRCSPISGHKSVSWYQQVLGQGPQFIFQYYEKEERGRGNFPDRFSARQFPNYSSELNVNALLLGDSALYLCASSAFYEQYFGPGTRLTVT.

A few counts support this clone. V is TRBV7-9 and J is TRBJ1-2; TRBD1 is a possible D gene (5 bases). Trimming took 7 bases from V and 4 from J, leaving 13 bases between them. Germline V CDR1 and CDR2: SEHNR, FQNEAQ (reference sequence). This CDR3 comprises 13 residues. CDR3 sequence reads: CASKSGFCYGYTF. Here the CDR3 DNA reads TGTGCCAGCAAGTCAGGGTTTTGCTATGGCTACACCTTC.

The chain employs TRBV5-1 and TRBJ1-2; 9 bases match TRBD1. The CDR3 totals 18 residues. From germline, CDR1 is SGHRS and CDR2 YFSETQ. J gave up 8 bases and V 4 bases, and 21 bases lay outside the gene matches. The CDR3 region has the DNA TGCGCCAGCAGCAGAGACGCGTACCGGGACAGGGCGTTATGGGGCTACACCTTC. Its translation: CASSRDAYRDRALWGYTF.

This clone was counted a single time. The chain has TRBV25-1 and TRBJ2-3; the D is unclear. This CDR3 comprises 11 residues. V was pared by 4 bases and J by 4 bases, with 3 bases between. CDR1 and CDR2 (germline): MGHDK, SYGVNS. The CDR3 loop reads CASSVADTQYF. The CDR3 nucleotides read TGTGCCAGCAGTGTAGCAGATACGCAGTATTTT.

This rearrangement joins TRBV24-1 to TRBJ2-5, with TRBD2 as a possible D gene (6 bases). The germline V gene has CDR1 KGHDR and CDR2 SFDVKD. The CDR3 totals 14 residues. Trimming shortened V by 5 bases and J by 4 bases, and 13 bases separated the two germline ends. The CDR3 is CATSGGEGGETQYF. CDR3 in DNA: TGTGCCACCAGTGGGGGGGAAGGAGGAGAGACCCAGTACTTC.

The DNA of the CDR3 is TGCGCCAGCAGCCTAGGAGTGAGAACCGGGGAGCTGTTTTTT. Its protein product is CASSLGVRTGELFF. This sequence joins TRBV4-3 and TRBJ2-2, with D uncertain. The CDR3 sequence is 14 residues long. Germline V gives CDR1 LGHNA, CDR2 YSLEER. Deletions cut 4 bases from V and 5 bases from J, with 11 bases between.

CDR3 amino acids: CASSVQGTYEQYF. The CDR3 nucleotides read TGTGCCAGCAGCGTACAGGGTACCTACGAGCAGTACTTC. The V call is TRBV5-8, the J call TRBJ2-7; D perhaps matches TRBD1 (6 bases). Germline CDR1 reads SGHTS; CDR2 reads YDEGEE. This CDR3 spans 13 amino acids. V lost 4 bases to trimming and J lost 2 bases, with 10 bases between them.

V is TRBV2 and J is TRBJ2-1; D perhaps matches TRBD2 (7 bases). Germline V CDR1 and CDR2: SNHLY, FYNNEI. V was trimmed by 10 bases and J by 4 bases, leaving 20 bases between them. The CDR3 has 15 residues. The CDR3: CATSAGGGGYNEQFF. The CDR3 DNA follows: TGTGCCACCTCAGCGGGCGGGGGCGGTTACAATGAGCAGTTCTTC.

This chain connects TRBV6-1 to TRBJ1-2; D uncertain. CDR3 length: 16 amino acids. V gave up 6 bases and J gave up 8 bases, with 25 bases separating them. In germline, CDR1 is MNHNS, CDR2 SASEGT. CDR3 region: CASREIPGTPTSGYTF. For the CDR3, the DNA is TGTGCCAGCAGGGAAATTCCAGGCACCCCGACGAGCGGCTACACCTTC.